This T cell receptor beta chain was profiled in a study of blood T cells in healthy people across ages (dated by TCRdb to between 2014 and 2017). Turning to the overall study: In model experiments, roughly one uniquely barcoded TCR beta cDNA molecule per two T cells was captured by template switching. Age-related changes in TCR beta repertoire diversity were measured in the study by deep sequencing normalized with unique cDNA molecular identifiers. Four age groups were formed from the donors: young (average about 17 years), middle-aged (more than 35), aged (62) and long-lived (about 80). To avoid experimental bias, donors of different ages were randomly spread across the sequencing lanes. For two donors (one aged 18 to 29 and one aged 80 or older), the study analyzed two additional independent replicas of 1 million unique cDNA reads from the same blood draw. The study at large found these results: The CMV infection status of donors was not known, potentially confounding age-related changes in expanded clonotypes. The percentage of naive T cells measured by flow cytometry correlated strongly with observed TCR beta diversity. Because profiling used bulk unsorted PBMCs, naive and antigen-experienced compartments could not be compared conclusively. Total diversity estimates from one million sequenced T cells were considered lower bounds and underestimates. Observed TCR beta diversity per million T cells fell roughly linearly with age, and a significant reduction was already apparent by age about 36. The long-lived group showed more naive CD4+ T cells, fewer expanded clones and increased TCR diversity than the aged group, suggesting age selection.

The library was produced with 5' RACE. TCRdb names Illumina HiSeq 2500 as the instrument used. A second 7 to 11 cycle PCR used a sample-barcoded 5' primer and a J-beta primer mix. A unique molecular identifier was introduced onto each TCR beta cDNA molecule by a template-switch 5' adaptor carrying 12 random nucleotides. At least 3 million CDR3-containing paired-end reads were obtained from each sample. The Mint cDNA synthesis kit, primed by a TRBC-specific oligonucleotide, was used to synthesize first-strand cDNA from all RNA. After uracil-DNA glycosylase treatment, a first 18-cycle PCR used universal primers M1SS and BC2_uni_R on all cDNA. Processing in the source paper ran as follows. Each sample was normalized by randomly selecting 1 million high-quality reads, each carrying a distinct molecular identifier. Instead of being binned into consensus sequences, reads that shared molecular identifiers were thrown out. CDR3 identification, clonotype clustering and error correction used MiTCR with a Q25 quality threshold and the strictest error-elimination algorithm. Lower-bound total TCR beta diversity was estimated with a nonparametric unseen species model using Euler transformation. Using fastp at Q25 and MiXCR, TCRdb reprocessed the public reads and kept productive beta chains. For every CDR3 protein sequence, its rows merge into one entry that carries the most common genes and DNA. The V and J calls and clone size are TCRdb's, not the authors'. The sample includes some 1.5 million distinct CDR3 sequences, with 28% observed a single time. The biggest ten clones account for approximately 7.7% of the sample.

V and J lose 4 bases and 2 bases, and a span of 12 bases separates them. From a lookup of the germline V gene (reference sequence), CDR1 and CDR2 are SEHNR and FQNEAQ. The CDR3 runs 14 residues from the cysteine to the phenylalanine. Just the 42-base CDR3 DNA is kept, in frame starting at base 1. This clonotype was found many times. This receptor's antigen is unknown. One base away there is no much larger clone; base qualities are not given. Donors were a few dozen systemically healthy Caucasian individuals from Russia aged roughly 6 to 100 years. Each donor gave ten milliliters of peripheral blood, drawn into EDTA-treated Vacutainer tubes. Ficoll-Paque density-gradient centrifugation was used to isolate PBMCs, with at least 7 million obtained per sample. Total RNA was extracted from PBMCs with Trizol reagent, with at least 6 micrograms obtained per sample. For every donor, an aliquot of PBMCs went through flow cytometry to measure the percentages of naive CD45RAhigh/CD27high T cells.

Sequenced: blood. Rearrangement joined TRBV7-9 to TRBJ2-7; perhaps TRBD2 is the D gene, with 7 bases matching. The receptor comes from a woman aged 25-40 years in good health. The nucleotide sequence reads TGTGCCAGCAGCTCGGACAGCGGGGCCTACGAGCAGTACTTC. It is translated as CASSSDSGAYEQYF.